Listed below are T cell receptor beta chains from one sample, sequenced in a study of blood T cell repertoires in COVID-19. Using immunoSEQ multiplex PCR, the repertoire was profiled, and TCRdb retains in-frame clones only, with some absent. The repertoire has nearly 400,000 clones, under 90% of them found once; the top ten carry less than 2%. Sequencing was performed on PBMCs or T cells enriched from blood (not recorded which). These receptors came from a woman aged 25 to 39 who had recovered from COVID-19. Each CDR3 is given with its conserved first and last residue. Fields, in order: D gene, clone size, V gene, J gene, CDR3 DNA, CDR3 protein. The D gene is left open where the match is weak. Clone size is shown for a subset of rows, as once, few, many or a class of expanded clone.

-	-	TRBV19	TRBJ1-5	TGTGCCAGTAGTATAGGACAGTTCAATCAGCCCCAGCATTTT	CASSIGQFNQPQHF
-	-	TRBV12-3/TRBV12-4	TRBJ2-2	TGTGCCAGCAGTTTCGGGTGGGGGGAGCTGTTTTTT	CASSFGWGELFF
-	-	TRBV9	TRBJ2-3	TGTGCCAGCAGCGTACGGGGACTCACAGATACGCAGTATTTT	CASSVRGLTDTQYF
TRBD2	-	TRBV27	TRBJ2-1	TGTGCCAGCCGAAAAGCGGGAGGATACTACAATGAGCAGTTCTTC	CASRKAGGYYNEQFF
-	-	TRBV5-1	TRBJ2-3	TGCGCCAGCAGCTTGGACAGTAGCACAGATACGCAGTATTTT	CASSLDSSTDTQYF
TRBD2	-	TRBV20-1	TRBJ2-3	TGCAGTGCTAGTAGGGATAGCGGGGATACAGATACGCAGTATTTT	CSASRDSGDTDTQYF
-	few	TRBV2	TRBJ2-7	TGTGCCAGCAGTGAAATCCTAGCCCCCTACGAGCAGTACTTC	CASSEILAPYEQYF
TRBD1	-	TRBV2	TRBJ1-5	TGTGCCAGCAGGGTAGACAGGGCTGGCAATCAGCCCCAGCATTTT	CASRVDRAGNQPQHF
-	-	TRBV7-3	TRBJ2-5	TGTGCCAGCAGCTTAACTACGGCAGGGCAAGAGACCCAGTACTTC	CASSLTTAGQETQYF
TRBD2	-	TRBV7-2	TRBJ2-7	TGTGCCAGCAGCTTAGCCGGACTAGCGGGGTCATACGAGCAGTACTTC	CASSLAGLAGSYEQYF
-	-	TRBV5-1	TRBJ2-5	TGCGCCAGCAGCTCAGGGACAAAGGAGACCCAGTACTTC	CASSSGTKETQYF
-	-	TRBV27	TRBJ2-5	TGTGCCAGCAGTTTCAGGGTCCAAGAGACCCAGTACTTC	CASSFRVQETQYF
-	-	TRBV2	TRBJ1-3	TGTGCCAGCACTACTGACTCGAGCTCTGGAAACACCATATATTTT	CASTTDSSSGNTIYF
-	-	TRBV7-2	TRBJ2-7	TGTGCCAGCAGCTTAGAAGCGGAAACCTACGAGCAGTACTTC	CASSLEAETYEQYF
TRBD1	-	TRBV29-1	TRBJ2-3	TGCAGCGTAACAGGACAGGGAAGGACAGATACGCAGTATTTT	CSVTGQGRTDTQYF
TRBD1	-	TRBV28	TRBJ2-5	TGTGCCAGCAGTCCCCACGTGGGACAGGCCCAAGAGACCCAGTACTTC	CASSPHVGQAQETQYF
-	-	TRBV5-5	TRBJ1-4	TGTGCCAGCAGCTTGCAGGGCCCCGCAACTAATGAAAAACTGTTTTTT	CASSLQGPATNEKLFF
-	once	TRBV5-6	TRBJ2-1	TGTGCCAGCAGCTTGTCTGGGCTAGCGACGGGGAATGAGCAGTTCTTC	CASSLSGLATGNEQFF
TRBD1	-	TRBV7-3	TRBJ1-2	TGTGCCAGCAGCTTAGGGCAGACAGGGGGCGATGGCTACACCTTC	CASSLGQTGGDGYTF
TRBD2	-	TRBV29-1	TRBJ2-7	TGCAGCGTTGCTAGCGGGATATCCGAGCAGTACTTC	CSVASGISEQYF
TRBD2	-	TRBV6-5	TRBJ2-7	TGTGCCAGCAGGGCCCGGGCTAGCGGTTACTACGAGCAGTACTTC	CASRARASGYYEQYF
TRBD1	-	TRBV19	TRBJ1-1	TGTGCCAGTAGTATAGGAGACAGGGCGGCGGCTTTCTTT	CASSIGDRAAAFF
TRBD2	-	TRBV18	TRBJ2-3	TGTGCCAGCTCACCCATAGCGGGACCCACAGATACGCAGTATTTT	CASSPIAGPTDTQYF
TRBD2	-	TRBV6-5	TRBJ2-1	TGTGCCAGCACCTCTAGCGGGACCTCCTACAATGAGCAGTTCTTC	CASTSSGTSYNEQFF
-	few	TRBV4-2	TRBJ1-2	TGTGCCAGCAGCCAAGTACGGGGAGCTAACTATGGCTACACCTTC	CASSQVRGANYGYTF
-	-	TRBV15	TRBJ1-1	TGTGCCACCAGCAGACTAGGGACACGGAGAGACGGTGAAGCTTTCTTT	CATSRLGTRRDGEAFF
TRBD1	-	TRBV27	TRBJ2-1	TGTGCCAGCAGGCACCGGGACAGGAGGTACAATGAGCAGTTCTTC	CASRHRDRRYNEQFF
TRBD1	-	TRBV24-1	TRBJ2-3	TGTGCCACCAGTGGGCGGGACAGGGGGCAGGGCACAGATACGCAGTATTTT	CATSGRDRGQGTDTQYF
TRBD1	-	TRBV10-3	TRBJ1-1	TGTGCCATCAGTGAGTGGGACAGAACTGAAGCTTTCTTT	CAISEWDRTEAFF
TRBD1	-	TRBV5-8	TRBJ2-1	TGTGCCAGCAGCGGGGGACAGTTCTCCTACAATGAGCAGTTCTTC	CASSGGQFSYNEQFF
TRBD1	-	TRBV19	TRBJ1-1	TGTGCCAGTGACAGGGGGTTTGACACTGAAGCTTTCTTT	CASDRGFDTEAFF
-	-	TRBV28	TRBJ1-1	TGTGCCAGCAGTCAGACGATGGACAGCCGTGAAGCTTTCTTT	CASSQTMDSREAFF
TRBD2	-	TRBV6-5	TRBJ2-3	TGTGCCAGCAGTTTCCCTGGGGTAGCGGGAGTCCAGGAGCTGTATTTT	CASSFPGVAGVQELYF
-	-	TRBV28	TRBJ1-1	TGTGCCAGCTACTCGATGAACACTGAAGCTTTCTTT	CASYSMNTEAFF
-	-	TRBV7-9	TRBJ1-1	TGTGCCAGCACTGGGGGGGTTGAAGCTTTCTTT	CASTGGVEAFF
TRBD1	-	TRBV7-6	TRBJ2-5	TGTGCCAGCAGCTTAGCGTACAGGGGCGGCTGGGAGACCCAGTACTTC	CASSLAYRGGWETQYF
TRBD1	-	TRBV7-9	TRBJ2-7	TGTGCCAGCAGCGGGACAGGGAATTCCTACGAGCAGTACTTC	CASSGTGNSYEQYF
-	-	TRBV27	TRBJ2-7	TGTGCCAGCAGCCCAGGGTTTGGGACCTACGAGCAGTACTTC	CASSPGFGTYEQYF